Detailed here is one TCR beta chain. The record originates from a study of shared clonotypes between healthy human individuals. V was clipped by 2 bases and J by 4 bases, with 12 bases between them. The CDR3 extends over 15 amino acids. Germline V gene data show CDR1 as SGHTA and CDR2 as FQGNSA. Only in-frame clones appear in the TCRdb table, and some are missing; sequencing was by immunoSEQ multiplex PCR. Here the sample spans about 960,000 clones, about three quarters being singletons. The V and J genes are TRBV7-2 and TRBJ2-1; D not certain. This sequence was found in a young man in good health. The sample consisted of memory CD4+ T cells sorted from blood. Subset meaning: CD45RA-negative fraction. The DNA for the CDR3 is TGTGCCAGCAGCTTAAATGGTAGGGAATACAATGAGCAGTTCTTC. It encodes CASSLNGREYNEQFF.